The 27 T cell receptor beta chains presented below share a single source sample, sequenced in a study of T cells in Graves' hyperthyroidism and ophthalmopathy. Amplified TCR beta CDR3 regions came from RNA transcripts. TCR CDR3 underwent first-round RT-PCR with the HTBI primer set. TCRdb re-analysed the multiplex PCR reads in MiXCR, keeping a single row per CDR3 protein. The repertoire includes about 370,000 distinct CDR3 sequences, around 15% of them detected once, and roughly a fifth sits in the top ten. Sequencing was done on a sample of blood. The receptors here all came from an older woman with Graves' ophthalmopathy.

This clonotype was recorded many times. The chain combines TRBV20-1 with TRBJ2-7; D not resolved. Trimming took off 3 bases at V and 6 bases at J, with 3 bases between the two ends. The CDR3 extends over 9 amino acids. Germline values: CDR1 DFQATT, CDR2 SNEGSKA (reference sequence). As DNA, the CDR3 is TGCAGTGCTAGCGGCGAGCAGTACTTC. It codes for CSASGEQYF.

This clonotype was seen at least ten times. The chain employs TRBV20-1 and TRBJ2-7; D assignment may be TRBD1 or TRBD2 (5 bases each). The CDR3 is 12 amino acids. Trimming stripped 4 bases from V and 6 bases from J, with 13 bases between. Looked up from germline, CDR1 is DFQATT and CDR2 is SNEGSKA (reference sequence). The CDR3 region is CSATEGFREQYF. The CDR3 nucleotides are TGCAGTGCTACCGAGGGGTTCCGCGAGCAGTACTTC.

The table lists this clonotype with many counts. This chain connects TRBV28 to TRBJ1-4; possibly TRBD1 for D (5 bases). This CDR3 is built from 13 residues. CDR1 MDHEN and CDR2 SYDVKM come from the germline V gene. Trimming removed 6 bases from V and 4 bases from J, with 9 bases in between. The CDR3 is CASRGGDNEKLFF. The CDR3 coding sequence is TGTGCCAGCAGGGGGGGGGATAATGAAAAACTGTTTTTT.

This clonotype was found many times. V and J are TRBV7-2 and TRBJ1-1, with 8 bases aligning to TRBD1. This CDR3 contains 14 residues. Trimming cost V 5 bases and J 3 bases; bases outside gene matches: 5. CDR1 is SGHTA, CDR2 FQGNSA, per germline. DNA of the CDR3: TGTGCCAGCAGCCAGGACAGGGTGGACACTGAAGCTTTCTTT. Its protein is CASSQDRVDTEAFF.

J is TRBJ1-1 and V is TRBV11-2; D is unresolved. The germline gives CDR1 SGHAT, CDR2 FQNNGV. CDR3 length: 15 amino acids. Trimming removed 1 base from V and 4 bases from J, with 13 bases in between. CDR3 sequence (DNA): TGTGCCAGCAGCTTAGGGGCTCAGAGGGTCACTGAAGCTTTCTTT. Translation: CASSLGAQRVTEAFF.

CDR3: CASSLALASGSPGELFF. CDR3 DNA: TGTGCCAGCAGCTTAGCGCTGGCTAGCGGGAGCCCAGGGGAGCTGTTTTTT. V and J are TRBV7-8 and TRBJ2-2; 10 bases map to TRBD2. This CDR3 is built from 17 residues. Germline CDR1 is SGHVS and CDR2 is FQNEAQ. V lost 0 bases and J lost 8; bases outside the gene matches: 9.

This clonotype was counted ten times or more. The J gene is TRBJ2-3, the V gene TRBV7-8; TRBD2 matches at 10 bases. Germline V gene sequence: CDR1 SGHVS, CDR2 FQNEAQ. V shed 1 base and J 4 bases; nucleotides not matched to a gene: 5. This CDR3 contains 16 residues. Here the CDR3 reads CASSLGASGSADTQYF. As DNA, the CDR3 is TGTGCCAGCAGCTTAGGGGCTAGCGGGAGTGCAGATACGCAGTATTTT.

This clonotype was detected only a few times. The chain has TRBV6-8 and TRBJ1-5, with no clear D. Trimming took 5 bases from V and 9 from J, leaving 23 bases between them. CDR1 and CDR2 (germline): MNHGY, SAAAGT. The CDR3 has 16 residues. The CDR3 region has the DNA TGTGCCAGCAGTCTTAGTCCTAGCCCCATGGACCGGCCCCAGCATTTT. It encodes CASSLSPSPMDRPQHF.

This clonotype was detected ten times or more. The chain carries TRBV5-1 and TRBJ2-3, with TRBD1 matching over 9 bases. Trimming took 7 bases from V and 0 from J; bases not matched to a gene: 6. Per the germline V gene, CDR1 is SGHRS and CDR2 is YFSETQ. This CDR3 is 15 amino acids long. The CDR3 DNA reads as TGCGCCAGCTGCAAACAGGGGGCAAGCACAGATACGCAGTATTTT. Translated: CASCKQGASTDTQYF. Complete variable domain (other parts from reference TRBV5-1 and TRBJ2-3): KAGVTQTPRYLIKTRGQQVTLSCSPISGHRSVSWYQQTPGQGLQFLFEYFSETQRNKGNFPGRFSGRQFSNSRSEMNVSTLELGDSALYLCASCKQGASTDTQYFGPGTRLTVL.

Ten or more counts support this clonotype. This chain connects TRBV7-2 to TRBJ2-7; 9 nucleotides agree with TRBD2. The CDR3 sequence is 16 residues long. The germline gives CDR1 SGHTA, CDR2 FQGNSA. The ends lost 1 base at V and 2 bases at J; junction bases unmatched: 6. CDR3 sequence reads: CASSLDLASGAYEQYF. The DNA for the CDR3 is TGTGCCAGCAGCTTAGATTTGGCTAGCGGGGCCTACGAGCAGTACTTC.

In this sample, this clonotype turned up many times. The V gene is TRBV6-1, the J gene TRBJ2-1, with D possibly matching TRBD1 (5 bases). Deletions cut 8 bases from V and 4 bases from J, with 18 bases between. CDR3 length: 15 amino acids. Germline CDR1 and CDR2: MNHNS and SASEGT. The CDR3 loop is CASSLGVNGYNEQFF. The CDR3, as DNA: TGTGCCAGCTCCCTAGGGGTGAACGGATACAATGAGCAGTTCTTC.

This clonotype was seen at least ten times. CDR3 sequence reads: CSARGRANEQYF. CDR3 DNA sequence: TGCAGTGCTAGGGGCCGGGCGAACGAGCAGTACTTC. The chain couples TRBV20-1 to TRBJ2-7; the D is unclear. The CDR3 spans 12 residues. From germline, CDR1 is DFQATT and CDR2 SNEGSKA (reference sequence). V lost 3 bases, J lost 5 bases, and 11 bases lay in between.

This clonotype came up many times. The V and J genes are TRBV20-1 and TRBJ2-7, with unresolved D. Germline values: CDR1 DFQATT, CDR2 SNEGSKA (reference sequence). Trimming removed 0 bases at V and 6 bases at J, with 9 bases between. The CDR3 runs 12 residues. The CDR3 is CSARDPPSEQYF. CDR3 nucleotides: TGCAGTGCTAGAGATCCCCCCAGCGAGCAGTACTTC.

Ten or more counts support this clonotype. The CDR3 DNA sequence: TGTGCAGGGGGGTCGGGCGGGGAGCAGTTCTTC. This codes for CAGGSGGEQFF. The chain carries TRBV3-1 and TRBJ2-1; D tentatively reads TRBD1 or TRBD2 (6 bases each). In germline, CDR1 is LGHDT, CDR2 YNNKEL (reference sequence). The CDR3 is 11 amino acids.

This clonotype was recorded a few times. The chain recombines TRBV4-1 with TRBJ2-1, with 15 bases aligning to TRBD2. The CDR3 runs to 18 residues. CDR1 and CDR2 from the germline V gene are MGHRA and YSYEKL. The J segment lost 4 bases and the V segment lost 1 base, leaving 5 bases of the junction unmatched. CDR3 nucleotides: TGCGCCAGCAGCCAAGTTGGACTAGCGGGAGGGTCATACAATGAGCAGTTCTTC. Translation: CASSQVGLAGGSYNEQFF.

This clonotype was recorded many times. This chain links TRBV30 with TRBJ1-6; the D is unclear. The CDR3 length is 11 residues. Trimming shortened V by 2 bases and J by 8 bases, and 4 bases separated the two germline ends. CDR1 is GTSNPN, CDR2 SVGIG, per germline (reference sequence). CDR3 nucleotides: TGTGCCTGGAGTAAAGATTCACCCCTCCACTTT. Translating it yields CAWSKDSPLHF.

V gene TRBV20-1 combines with J gene TRBJ1-5, with D perhaps TRBD1 (5 bases). The CDR3 consists of 14 residues. The V end was cut by 3 bases, the J end by 1 base, with 10 bases between. From germline, CDR1 is DFQATT and CDR2 SNEGSKA (reference sequence). The CDR3 is CSARGGESNQPQHF. Here the CDR3 DNA reads TGCAGTGCTAGGGGGGGAGAGAGCAATCAGCCCCAGCATTTT.

This clonotype was observed at least ten times. This rearrangement joins TRBV5-6 to TRBJ2-3; the match to TRBD2 covers 7 bases. J gave up 6 bases and V 0 bases, and 10 bases lay outside the gene matches. Germline V CDR1 and CDR2: SGHDT, YYEEEE. The CDR3 length is 16 residues. CDR3 nucleotides: TGTGCCAGCAGCTTGGGTTCGTGGGAGCGGGGCGATACGCAGTATTTT. It is translated as CASSLGSWERGDTQYF.

This clonotype was counted at least ten times. This chain uses TRBV7-2 with TRBJ2-5; TRBD2 agrees at 8 bases. The CDR3 has 14 residues. CDR1 is SGHTA and CDR2 is FQGNSA in the germline V gene. Germline trimming cut 3 bases from V and 5 bases from J; bases unmatched to any gene: 5. The chain's CDR3 is CASSFQTSAETQYF. The CDR3 DNA is TGTGCCAGCAGCTTCCAGACTAGCGCCGAGACCCAGTACTTC.

This clonotype was counted a few times. This chain connects TRBV28 to TRBJ2-3; 10 bases align to TRBD2. V was clipped by 5 bases and J by 4 bases; unmatched bases: 6. Germline values: CDR1 MDHEN, CDR2 SYDVKM. This CDR3 is built from 15 residues. This chain's CDR3 is CASSTGTSASDTQYF. The CDR3 DNA sequence: TGTGCCAGCAGTACCGGGACTAGCGCGTCAGATACGCAGTATTTT.

The rearrangement joins TRBV6-5 to TRBJ2-7, with D unclear. Trimming removed 0 bases from V and 2 bases from J, with 17 bases in between. Germline-derived CDR1 and CDR2 are MNHEY and SVGAGI. CDR3 length: 17 residues. The CDR3 nucleotides are TGTGCCAGCAGTTACTCGCGGCGAGCTTCTGCGGCCTACGAGCAGTACTTC. This codes for CASSYSRRASAAYEQYF.

This clonotype came up a few times. This may stem from a read error, because a much larger clone lies one nucleotide away. The chain is built from TRBV29-1 and TRBJ2-3, with 11 bases identical to TRBD1. This CDR3 spans 15 amino acids. The germline V gene has CDR1 SQVTM and CDR2 ANQGSEA. The junction had 11 bases not matched to a gene; V was cut back by 7 bases and J by 5 bases. The CDR3 nucleotides read TGCAGCGCCAGCGGACAGGGGGCGTTGGGAGATACGCAGTATTTT. It is translated as CSASGQGALGDTQYF.

J is TRBJ2-3 and V is TRBV9; TRBD2 agrees at 13 bases. From germline, CDR1 is SGDLS and CDR2 YYNGEE. V lost 2 bases, J lost 3 bases, and 3 bases stayed unmatched. The CDR3 loop spans 16 amino acids. CDR3 protein: CASSVWTSGSTDTQYF. The CDR3 DNA follows: TGTGCCAGCAGCGTGTGGACTAGCGGGAGTACAGATACGCAGTATTTT.

This clonotype has a count of ten or more. The chain recombines TRBV30 with TRBJ2-7, with TRBD1 matching over 8 bases. The trim removed 5 bases at V and 7 bases at J, leaving 4 bases unmatched. Germline CDR1 reads GTSNPN; CDR2 reads SVGIG (reference sequence). The CDR3 is 11 amino acids. The CDR3 loop is CAWGTGGEQYF. Written as DNA, the CDR3 is TGTGCCTGGGGTACAGGGGGAGAGCAGTACTTC.

This clonotype appeared many times. The chain recombines TRBV6-5 with TRBJ1-5; D uncertain. This CDR3 has 15 amino acids. Trimming shortened V by 0 bases and J by 2 bases, and 8 bases separated the two germline ends. Germline CDR1 reads MNHEY; CDR2 reads SVGAGI. The CDR3 bases are TGTGCCAGCAGTTACTCCGGACCGGGCAATCAGCCCCAGCATTTT. It yields the protein CASSYSGPGNQPQHF.

This clonotype was found many times. CDR3 nucleotides: TGTGCCAGCAGCTTATCCCTGAACACTGAAGCTTTCTTT. Translated, it gives CASSLSLNTEAFF. The chain carries TRBV7-2 and TRBJ1-1; D gene ambiguous. The germline V gene encodes CDR1 SGHTA and CDR2 FQGNSA. This CDR3 contains 13 residues. V dropped 2 bases and J dropped 0 bases, with 4 bases sitting between them.

The chain links TRBV29-1 to TRBJ2-6; possibly TRBD1 for D (9 bases). The V end was cut by 7 bases, the J end by 0 bases, with 19 bases between. The length of the CDR3 is 17 residues. Germline values: CDR1 SQVTM, CDR2 ANQGSEA. The CDR3 sequence is CSARGGTGSSGANVLTF. The CDR3 coding sequence is TGCAGCGCCCGGGGGGGGACAGGGAGCTCTGGGGCCAACGTCCTGACTTTC.